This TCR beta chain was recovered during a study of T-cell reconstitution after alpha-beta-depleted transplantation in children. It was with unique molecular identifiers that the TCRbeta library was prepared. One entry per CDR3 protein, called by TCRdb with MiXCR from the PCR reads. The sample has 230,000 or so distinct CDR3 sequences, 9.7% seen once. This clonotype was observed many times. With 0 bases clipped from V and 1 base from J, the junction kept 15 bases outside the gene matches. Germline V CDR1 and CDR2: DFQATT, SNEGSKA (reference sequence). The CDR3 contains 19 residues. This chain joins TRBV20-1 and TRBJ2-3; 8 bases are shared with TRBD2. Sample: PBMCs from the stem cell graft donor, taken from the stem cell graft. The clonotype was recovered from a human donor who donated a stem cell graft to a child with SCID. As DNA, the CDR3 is TGCAGTGCTAGAGATTATTTTGGGCTTGCGGGGGGACGCACAGATACGCAGTATTTT. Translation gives CSARDYFGLAGGRTDTQYF.